The source of this T cell receptor (beta chain) is a study of blood T cell repertoires in COVID-19 (dated by TCRdb to 2018 to 2020). Concerning the study at large: Samples covering the acute and convalescent phases of COVID-19 were provided by collaborators in the United States, Italy and Spain. The prospective study material was composed of cDNA or gDNA derived from T cells, B-cell-depleted T cells, or PBMCs. Samples were obtained from the ongoing ImmuneRACE study (first 160 participants) and from 1,254 subjects provided by 6 global collaborators. Deeply sampled blood TCRbeta repertoires from subjects exposed to, actively infected with, or recovered from COVID-19 were included in the dataset. Where available, HLA class I and class II types were taken from metadata supplied by the sample provider and were not determined by assay-based typing. A freely available public database, intended as a resource for researchers studying the immune response to SARS-CoV-2, is where the repertoires were released. A de-identified subject ID, COVID-19 status, age in years and sex were almost always included in the sample metadata.

TCRbeta CDR3 regions were amplified from genomic DNA using the immunoSEQ Assay, a bias-controlled multiplex PCR. Per the source publication's procedure: The number of nucleated cells in each sample was estimated by amplification of reference gene primers within the assay. To quantify the absolute abundance of each unique TCRbeta CDR3 rearrangement, sequence reads were collapsed and filtered. For each sample, productive Simpson clonality was calculated by taking the square root of Simpson's diversity index across productive rearrangements. What TCRdb holds here is the immuneACCESS table cut down to in-frame rearrangements. Part of the clones is not present; checked against another copy, under half of the missing clones reflect an unresolved V gene, and the others are unexplained. The DNA was the basis for D and trimming; V, J and clone size are from that table. The sample table records approximately 190,000 clones; 88% of these occur just once. The ten largest clonotypes hold 5.5% to 7% of the sample.

Comment on this clone: Which antigen it targets is not known. No per-base quality is available; no much larger clone lies one base away.

A second Seattle source provided samples from volunteer blood donors who had recovered from COVID-19. Collaborating institutions collected whole blood in K2EDTA tubes following their own protocols. For TCRbeta analysis, collaborators shipped samples as frozen whole blood, isolated PBMCs, or DNA extracted from either of those sample types. General findings and caveats noted by the study authors: The quantity of clinical and demographic metadata differed by source and by participant and was supplied without curation.

Sequencing was done on a sample of peripheral blood. The receptor was derived from a woman aged 40 to 50 who had recovered from COVID-19.

The nucleotide sequence is TGTGCCAGCAGAGCGGCCAAATCAAATCCGGAGACCCAGTACTTC. It is translated as CASRAAKSNPETQYF. The chain is encoded by TRBV13 joined to TRBJ2-5; the D segment could be TRBD2, given 5 matching bases. The germline V gene (reference sequence) yields PRHDT for CDR1 and FYEKMQ for CDR2. The CDR3 has 15 amino acids, counting the end cysteine and phenylalanine. The DNA shown is the 45-base CDR3, in frame from base 1. V is shortened by 6 bases, J by 5 bases, and the region joining them spans 19 bases.